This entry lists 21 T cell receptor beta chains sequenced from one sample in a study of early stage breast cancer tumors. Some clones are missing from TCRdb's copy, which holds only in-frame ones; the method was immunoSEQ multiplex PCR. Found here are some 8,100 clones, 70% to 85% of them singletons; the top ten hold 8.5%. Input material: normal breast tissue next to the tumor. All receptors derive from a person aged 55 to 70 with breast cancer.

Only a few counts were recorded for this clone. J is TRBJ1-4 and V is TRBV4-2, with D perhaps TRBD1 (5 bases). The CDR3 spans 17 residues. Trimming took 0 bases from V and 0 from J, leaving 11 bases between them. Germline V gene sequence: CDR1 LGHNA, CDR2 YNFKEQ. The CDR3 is CASSQERAGATNEKLFF. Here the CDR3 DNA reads TGTGCCAGCAGCCAAGAACGTGCGGGGGCAACTAATGAAAAACTGTTTTTT.

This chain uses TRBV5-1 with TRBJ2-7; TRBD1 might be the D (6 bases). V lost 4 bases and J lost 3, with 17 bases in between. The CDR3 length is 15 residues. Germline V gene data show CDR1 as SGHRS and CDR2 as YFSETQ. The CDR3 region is CASSQRTDFYYEQYF. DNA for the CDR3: TGCGCCAGCAGCCAGCGGACAGATTTTTACTACGAGCAGTACTTC.

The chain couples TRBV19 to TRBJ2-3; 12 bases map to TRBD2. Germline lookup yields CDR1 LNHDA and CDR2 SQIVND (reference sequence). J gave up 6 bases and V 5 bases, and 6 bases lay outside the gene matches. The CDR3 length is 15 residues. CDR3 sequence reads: CASSFTSGGLDTQYF. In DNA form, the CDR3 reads TGTGCCAGTAGTTTTACTAGCGGGGGGTTGGATACGCAGTATTTT.

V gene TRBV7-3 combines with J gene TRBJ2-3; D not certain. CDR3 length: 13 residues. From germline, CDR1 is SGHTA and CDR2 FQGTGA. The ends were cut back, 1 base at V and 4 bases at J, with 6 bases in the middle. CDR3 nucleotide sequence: TGTGCCAGCAGCTTAATAGGGTCAGATACGCAGTATTTT. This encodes CASSLIGSDTQYF.

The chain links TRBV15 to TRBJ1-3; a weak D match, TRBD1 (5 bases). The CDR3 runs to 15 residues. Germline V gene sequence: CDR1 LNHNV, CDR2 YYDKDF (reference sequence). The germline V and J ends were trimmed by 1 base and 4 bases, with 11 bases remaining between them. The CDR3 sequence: CATSRGPGTGNTIYF. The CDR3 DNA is TGTGCCACCAGCAGAGGTCCAGGGACCGGAAACACCATATATTTT.

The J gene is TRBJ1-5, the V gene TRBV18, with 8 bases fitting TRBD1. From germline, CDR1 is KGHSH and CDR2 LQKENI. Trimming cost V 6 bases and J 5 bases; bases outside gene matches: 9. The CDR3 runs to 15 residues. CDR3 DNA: TGTGCCAGCTCCCGATCGGACAGGGCGGATCAGCCCCAGCATTTT. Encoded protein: CASSRSDRADQPQHF.

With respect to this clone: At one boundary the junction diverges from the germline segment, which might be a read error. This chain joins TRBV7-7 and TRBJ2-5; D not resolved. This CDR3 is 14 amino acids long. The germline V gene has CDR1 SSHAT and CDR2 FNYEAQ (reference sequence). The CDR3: CASSRRGFQETQYF. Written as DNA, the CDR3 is TGTGCTAGCAGCCGACGTGGCTTCCAAGAGACCCAGTACTTC.

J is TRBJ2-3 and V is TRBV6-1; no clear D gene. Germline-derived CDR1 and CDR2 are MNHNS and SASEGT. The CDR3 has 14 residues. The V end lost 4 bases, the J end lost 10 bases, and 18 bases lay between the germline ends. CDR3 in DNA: TGTGCCAGCAGTGGGACCCTAATCGGATACCCGCAGTATTTT. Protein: CASSGTLIGYPQYF.

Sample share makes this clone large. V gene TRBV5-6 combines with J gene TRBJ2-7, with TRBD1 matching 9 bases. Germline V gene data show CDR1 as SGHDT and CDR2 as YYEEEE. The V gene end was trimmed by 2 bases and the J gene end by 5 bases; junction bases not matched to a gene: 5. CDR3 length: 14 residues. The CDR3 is CASSLSGTGNEQYF. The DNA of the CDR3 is TGTGCCAGCAGCTTATCCGGGACAGGGAACGAGCAGTACTTC.

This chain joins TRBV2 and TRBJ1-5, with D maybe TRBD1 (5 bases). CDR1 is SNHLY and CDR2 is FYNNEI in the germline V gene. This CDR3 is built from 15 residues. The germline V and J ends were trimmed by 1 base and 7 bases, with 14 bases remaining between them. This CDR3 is CASSEVSGRLQPQHF. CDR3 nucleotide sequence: TGTGCCAGCAGTGAAGTTTCGGGGCGCCTCCAGCCCCAGCATTTT.

The CDR3 reads CASSSPLGSPEAFF. CDR3 sequence (DNA): TGTGCCAGTAGTTCCCCCTTGGGTAGCCCTGAAGCTTTCTTT. This chain links TRBV19 with TRBJ1-1; the D is unclear. Trimming shortened V by 5 bases and J by 6 bases, and 16 bases separated the two germline ends. Germline CDR1 LNHDA, CDR2 SQIVND (reference sequence). CDR3 length equals 14 residues.

In DNA form, the CDR3 reads TGTGCCAGCAGTGAAACCTATAGCAATCAGCCCCAGCATTTT. Translated: CASSETYSNQPQHF. This chain connects TRBV2 to TRBJ1-5; D is unresolved. V lost 2 bases and J 0 bases, leaving 5 bases between the germline ends. Germline CDR1 SNHLY, CDR2 FYNNEI. CDR3 length: 14 residues.

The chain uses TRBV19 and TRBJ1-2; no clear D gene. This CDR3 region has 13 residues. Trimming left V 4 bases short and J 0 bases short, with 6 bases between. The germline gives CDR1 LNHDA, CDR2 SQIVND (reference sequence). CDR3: CASSNPTNYGYTF. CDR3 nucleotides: TGTGCCAGTAGTAATCCTACTAACTATGGCTACACCTTC.

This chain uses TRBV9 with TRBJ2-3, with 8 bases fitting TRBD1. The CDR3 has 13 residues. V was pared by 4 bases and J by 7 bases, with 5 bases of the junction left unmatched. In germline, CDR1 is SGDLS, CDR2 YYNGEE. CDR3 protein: CASSSTGGHTQYF. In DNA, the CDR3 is TGTGCCAGCAGCTCAACAGGGGGACATACGCAGTATTTT. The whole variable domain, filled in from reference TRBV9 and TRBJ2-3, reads DSGVTQTPKHLITATGQRVTLRCSPRSGDLSVYWYQQSLDQGLQFLIQYYNGEERAKGNILERFSAQQFPDLHSELNLSSLELGDSALYFCASSSTGGHTQYFGPGTRLTVL.

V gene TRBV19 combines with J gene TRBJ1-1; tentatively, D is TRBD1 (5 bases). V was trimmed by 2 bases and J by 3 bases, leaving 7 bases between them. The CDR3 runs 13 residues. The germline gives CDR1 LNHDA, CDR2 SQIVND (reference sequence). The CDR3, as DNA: TGTGCCAGTAGTATAAAAGGGGACACTGAAGCTTTCTTT. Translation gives CASSIKGDTEAFF.

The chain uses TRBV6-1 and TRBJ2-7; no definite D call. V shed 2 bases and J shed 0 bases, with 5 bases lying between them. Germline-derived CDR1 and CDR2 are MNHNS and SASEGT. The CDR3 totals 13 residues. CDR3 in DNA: TGTGCCAGCAGTGAAAGGGCCTCCTACGAGCAGTACTTC. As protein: CASSERASYEQYF.

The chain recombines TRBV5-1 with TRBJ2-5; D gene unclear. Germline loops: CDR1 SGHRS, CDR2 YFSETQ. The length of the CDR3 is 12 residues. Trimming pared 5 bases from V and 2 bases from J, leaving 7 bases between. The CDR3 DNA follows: TGCGCCAGCAGTCCCCTGCAAGAGACCCAGTACTTC. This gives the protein CASSPLQETQYF.

CDR3 coding DNA: TGCGCCAGCAGCAGGGGGGAGAGCCAAGAGACCCAGTACTTC. Residues: CASSRGESQETQYF. The chain employs TRBV5-1 and TRBJ2-5; D may correspond to TRBD1 or TRBD2 (6 bases each). The CDR3 sequence is 14 residues long. V was trimmed by 4 bases and J by 1 base, leaving 11 bases between them. CDR1 is SGHRS, CDR2 YFSETQ, per germline.

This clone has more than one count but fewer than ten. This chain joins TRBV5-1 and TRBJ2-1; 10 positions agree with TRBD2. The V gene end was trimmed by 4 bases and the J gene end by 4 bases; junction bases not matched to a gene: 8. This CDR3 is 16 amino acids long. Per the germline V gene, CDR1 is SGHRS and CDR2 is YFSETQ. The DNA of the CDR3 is TGCGCCAGCAGCCCCGGGTGGACTAGCGGTTACAATGAGCAGTTCTTC. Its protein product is CASSPGWTSGYNEQFF.

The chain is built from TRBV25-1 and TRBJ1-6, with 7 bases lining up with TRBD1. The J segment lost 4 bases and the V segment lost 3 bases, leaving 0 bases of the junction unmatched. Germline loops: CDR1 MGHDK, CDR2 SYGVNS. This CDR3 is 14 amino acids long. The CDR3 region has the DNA TGTGCCAGCAGTGAGACAGGGTATAATTCACCCCTCCACTTT. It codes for CASSETGYNSPLHF.

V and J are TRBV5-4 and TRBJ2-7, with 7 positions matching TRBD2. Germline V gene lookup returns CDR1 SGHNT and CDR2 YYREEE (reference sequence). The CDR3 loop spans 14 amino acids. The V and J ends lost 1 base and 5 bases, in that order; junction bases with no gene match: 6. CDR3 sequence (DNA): TGTGCCAGCAGCTTGCGACTAGCAAGCCACGAGCAGTACTTC. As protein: CASSLRLASHEQYF.